The clone carrying this T cell receptor (beta chain) was seen a few times. Its antigen is unidentified. The sample belongs to a study of T cells after yellow fever vaccination. Notes on the study in general: Boosting was followed by the reappearance of most primary-vaccination clones (approximately 95% CD4, about 88% CD8). The CD4 and CD8 compartments had a small share of their clonotypes in common. Though it reached lower strength, the secondary response hit its peak faster, day 5 versus 15.

Synthesis of TCR cDNA relied on 5'RACE template switching, which attached a universal primer site and UMIs. In TCRdb, the 5' RACE reads were re-called with MiXCR into one record per CDR3 protein. The table shows hundreds of thousands of distinct CDR3 sequences, with approximately 12% occurring only once. The length of the CDR3 is 13 residues. V shed 4 bases and J shed 0 bases, with 10 bases lying between them. Germline-derived CDR1 and CDR2 are SQVTM and ANQGSEA. The sequencing used PBMCs, collected on the day of the yellow fever booster vaccination. This clonotype originated in a young man who received the YFV17D yellow fever vaccine. The chain joins TRBV29-1 to TRBJ2-7; D assignment may be TRBD1 or TRBD2 (5 bases each). CDR3 region: CSVGGWGSYEQYF. CDR3 bases: TGCAGCGTTGGGGGGTGGGGCTCCTACGAGCAGTACTTC.